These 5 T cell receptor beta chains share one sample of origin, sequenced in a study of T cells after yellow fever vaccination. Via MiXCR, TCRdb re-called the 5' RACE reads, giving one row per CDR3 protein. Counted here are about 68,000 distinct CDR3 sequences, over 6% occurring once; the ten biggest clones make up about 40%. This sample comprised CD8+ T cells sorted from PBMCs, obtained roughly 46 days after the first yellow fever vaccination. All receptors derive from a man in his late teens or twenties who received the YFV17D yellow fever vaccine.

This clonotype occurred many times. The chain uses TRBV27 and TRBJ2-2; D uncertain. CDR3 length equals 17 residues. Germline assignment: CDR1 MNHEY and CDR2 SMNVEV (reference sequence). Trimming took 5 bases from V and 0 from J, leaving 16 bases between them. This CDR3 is CASSRQSLNPNTGELFF. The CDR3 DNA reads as TGTGCCAGCAGTAGGCAAAGCCTCAACCCGAACACCGGGGAGCTGTTTTTT.

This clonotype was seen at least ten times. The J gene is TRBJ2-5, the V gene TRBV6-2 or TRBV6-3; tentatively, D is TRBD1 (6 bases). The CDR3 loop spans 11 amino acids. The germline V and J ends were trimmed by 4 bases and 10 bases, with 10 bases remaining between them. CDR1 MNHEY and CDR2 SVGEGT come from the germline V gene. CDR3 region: CASSSTGIQYF. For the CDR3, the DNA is TGTGCCAGCAGTTCCACAGGGATCCAGTACTTC.

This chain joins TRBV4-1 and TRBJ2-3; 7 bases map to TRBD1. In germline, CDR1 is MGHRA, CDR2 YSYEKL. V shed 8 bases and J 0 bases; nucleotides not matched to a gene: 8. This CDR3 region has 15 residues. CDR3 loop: CASAHRGRSTDTQYF. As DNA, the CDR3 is TGCGCCAGCGCGCACAGGGGTAGGAGCACAGATACGCAGTATTTT.

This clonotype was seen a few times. The CDR3 is CASSQGGTGMTEAFF. CDR3 bases: TGTGCCAGCAGCCAAGGAGGGACAGGGATGACTGAAGCTTTCTTT. The chain has TRBV4-2 and TRBJ1-1, with TRBD1 matching over 9 bases. This CDR3 has 15 amino acids. Germline CDR1 reads LGHNA; CDR2 reads YNFKEQ. J was trimmed by 5 bases and V by 1 base; bases with no gene match: 5.

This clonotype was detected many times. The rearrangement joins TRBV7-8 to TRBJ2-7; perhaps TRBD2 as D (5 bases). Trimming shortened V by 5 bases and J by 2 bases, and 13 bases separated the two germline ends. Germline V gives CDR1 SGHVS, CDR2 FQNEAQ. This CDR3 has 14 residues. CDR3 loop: CASSPRTGTYEQYV. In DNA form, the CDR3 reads TGTGCCAGCAGCCCCCGAACCGGGACCTACGAGCAGTACGTC.